This TCR beta chain came from a study of technical replicates of blood from a handful of donors. Assay: immunoSEQ multiplex PCR; the TCRdb copy retains only in-frame clones and omits some. The sample includes 70,000 to 95,000 clones, about 94% seen only once; the top ten take about 0.22%. V was trimmed by 6 bases and J by 3 bases, leaving 10 bases between them. The CDR3 has 13 amino acids. Germline assignment: CDR1 SGHDN and CDR2 FVKESK. Sequenced: T cells isolated from PBMCs. The V gene is TRBV14, the J gene TRBJ2-3; D call uncertain. This clonotype was sampled from a human donor in good health. CDR3 bases: TGTGCCAGCAGGAACAGTGGGACAGATACGCAGTATTTT. It yields the protein CASRNSGTDTQYF.